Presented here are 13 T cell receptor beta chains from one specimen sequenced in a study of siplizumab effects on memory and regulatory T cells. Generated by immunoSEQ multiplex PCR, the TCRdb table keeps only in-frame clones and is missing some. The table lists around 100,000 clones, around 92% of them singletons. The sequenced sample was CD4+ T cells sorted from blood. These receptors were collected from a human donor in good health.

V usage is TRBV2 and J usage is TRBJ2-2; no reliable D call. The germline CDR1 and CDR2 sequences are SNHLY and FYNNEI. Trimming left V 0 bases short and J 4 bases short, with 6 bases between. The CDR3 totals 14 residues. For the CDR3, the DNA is TGTGCCAGCAGTGAAGCTCGTATCACCGGGGAGCTGTTTTTT. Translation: CASSEARITGELFF.

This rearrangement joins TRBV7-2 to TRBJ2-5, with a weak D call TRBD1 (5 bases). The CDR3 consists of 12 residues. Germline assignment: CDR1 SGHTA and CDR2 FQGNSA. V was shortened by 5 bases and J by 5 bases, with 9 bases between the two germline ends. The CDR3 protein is CASSQGAETQYF. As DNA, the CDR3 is TGTGCCAGCAGCCAAGGGGCGGAGACCCAGTACTTC.

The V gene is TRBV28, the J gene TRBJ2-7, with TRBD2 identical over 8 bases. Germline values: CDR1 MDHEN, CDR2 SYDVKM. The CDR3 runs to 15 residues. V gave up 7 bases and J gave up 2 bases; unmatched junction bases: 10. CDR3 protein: CASTLPGGGTYEQYF. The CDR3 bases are TGTGCCAGCACCCTACCCGGGGGGGGAACCTACGAGCAGTACTTC.

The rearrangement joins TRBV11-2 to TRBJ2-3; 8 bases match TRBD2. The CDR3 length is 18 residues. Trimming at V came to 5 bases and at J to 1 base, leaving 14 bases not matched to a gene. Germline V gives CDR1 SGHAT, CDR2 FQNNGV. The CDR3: CASSLGLRGGGGTDTQYF. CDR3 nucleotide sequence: TGTGCCAGCAGCCTCGGCCTACGGGGGGGCGGGGGCACAGATACGCAGTATTTT.

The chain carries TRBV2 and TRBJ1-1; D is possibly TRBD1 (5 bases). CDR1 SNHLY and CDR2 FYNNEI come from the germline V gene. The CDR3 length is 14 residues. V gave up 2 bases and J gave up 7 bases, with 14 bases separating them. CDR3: CASSELRDASEAFF. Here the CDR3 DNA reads TGTGCCAGCAGTGAACTACGGGACGCAAGTGAAGCTTTCTTT.

Written as DNA, the CDR3 is TGTGCCAGCAGCTTAGAAGGGACAGTGAACACTGAAGCTTTCTTT. It codes for CASSLEGTVNTEAFF. V and J are TRBV7-2 and TRBJ1-1, with TRBD1 identical over 7 bases. The CDR3 runs 15 residues. The V gene's germline CDR1 is SGHTA and CDR2 FQGNSA. Trimming cost V 1 base and J 0 bases; bases outside gene matches: 2.

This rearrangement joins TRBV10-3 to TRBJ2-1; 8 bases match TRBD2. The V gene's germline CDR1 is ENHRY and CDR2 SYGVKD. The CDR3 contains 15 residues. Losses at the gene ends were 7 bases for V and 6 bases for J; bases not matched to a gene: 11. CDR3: CAITLSGGSVNEQFF. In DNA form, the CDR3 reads TGTGCCATCACTTTAAGCGGGGGCTCCGTCAATGAGCAGTTCTTC.

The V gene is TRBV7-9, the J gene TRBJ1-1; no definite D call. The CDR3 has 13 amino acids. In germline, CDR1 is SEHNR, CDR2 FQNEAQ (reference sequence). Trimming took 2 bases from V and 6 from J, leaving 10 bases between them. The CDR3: CASSLIPGPEAFF. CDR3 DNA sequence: TGTGCCAGCAGCTTAATCCCCGGGCCTGAAGCTTTCTTT.

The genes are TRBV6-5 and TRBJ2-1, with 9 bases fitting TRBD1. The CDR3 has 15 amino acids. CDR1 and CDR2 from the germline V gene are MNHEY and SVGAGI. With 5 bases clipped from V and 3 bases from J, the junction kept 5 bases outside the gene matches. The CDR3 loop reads CASSNRDRVYNEQFF. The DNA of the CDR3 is TGTGCCAGCAGTAACCGGGACAGGGTCTACAATGAGCAGTTCTTC.

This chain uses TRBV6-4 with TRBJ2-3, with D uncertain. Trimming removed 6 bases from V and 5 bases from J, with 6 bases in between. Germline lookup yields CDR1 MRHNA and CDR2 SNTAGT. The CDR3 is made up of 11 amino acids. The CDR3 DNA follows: TGTGCCAGCAGACAAGTAGATACGCAGTATTTT. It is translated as CASRQVDTQYF.

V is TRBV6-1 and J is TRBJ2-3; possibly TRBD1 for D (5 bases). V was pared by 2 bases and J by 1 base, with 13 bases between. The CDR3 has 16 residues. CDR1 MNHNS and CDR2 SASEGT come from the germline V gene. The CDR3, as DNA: TGTGCCAGCAGTGAACACAGGAACGTGGGCACAGATACGCAGTATTTT. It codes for CASSEHRNVGTDTQYF.

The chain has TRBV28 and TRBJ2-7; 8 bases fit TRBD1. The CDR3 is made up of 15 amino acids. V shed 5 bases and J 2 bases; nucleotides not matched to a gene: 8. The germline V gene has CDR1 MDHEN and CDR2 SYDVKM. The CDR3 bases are TGTGCCAGCAGTATTGACAGGGGCTATACCTACGAGCAGTACTTC. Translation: CASSIDRGYTYEQYF.

CDR3 residues: CASSVAPTGGNTGELFF. CDR3 in DNA: TGTGCCAGCAGCGTAGCGCCGACAGGGGGAAACACCGGGGAGCTGTTTTTT. The V call is TRBV9, the J call TRBJ2-2; 9 bases are shared with TRBD1. The CDR3 sequence is 17 residues long. Trimming cost V 0 bases and J 2 bases; bases outside gene matches: 5. Germline values: CDR1 SGDLS, CDR2 YYNGEE.